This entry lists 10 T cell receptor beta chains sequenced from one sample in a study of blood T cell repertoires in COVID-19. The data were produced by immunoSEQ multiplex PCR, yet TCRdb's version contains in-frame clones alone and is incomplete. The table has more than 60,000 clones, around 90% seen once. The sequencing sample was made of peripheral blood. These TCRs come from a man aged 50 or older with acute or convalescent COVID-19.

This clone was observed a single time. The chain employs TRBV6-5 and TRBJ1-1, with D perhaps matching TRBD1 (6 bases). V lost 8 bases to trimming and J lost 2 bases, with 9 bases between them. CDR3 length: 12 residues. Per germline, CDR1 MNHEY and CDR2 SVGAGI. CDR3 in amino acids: CASRDTNTEAFF. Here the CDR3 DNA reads TGTGCCAGCCGGGACACTAACACTGAAGCTTTCTTT.

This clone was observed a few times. As DNA, the CDR3 is TGTGCCAGCTCACCTCTAGCGGGAGGCTACGAGCAGTACTTC. It is translated as CASSPLAGGYEQYF. The chain is built from TRBV18 and TRBJ2-7; 11 bases fit TRBD2. Germline V CDR1 and CDR2: KGHSH, LQKENI. The V and J ends lost 3 bases and 3 bases, in that order; junction bases with no gene match: 1. The CDR3 covers 14 residues.

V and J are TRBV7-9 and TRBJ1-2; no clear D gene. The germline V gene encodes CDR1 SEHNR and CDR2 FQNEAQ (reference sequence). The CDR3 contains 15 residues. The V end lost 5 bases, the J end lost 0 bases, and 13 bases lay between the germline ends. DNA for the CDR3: TGTGCCAGCAGCCCCGGAGGGTCTCCTAACTATGGCTACACCTTC. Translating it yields CASSPGGSPNYGYTF.

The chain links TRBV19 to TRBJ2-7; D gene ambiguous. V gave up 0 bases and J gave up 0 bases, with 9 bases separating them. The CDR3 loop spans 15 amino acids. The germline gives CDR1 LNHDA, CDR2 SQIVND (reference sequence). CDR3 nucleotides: TGTGCCAGTAGTATAGACGGGTCGCTCTCCTACGAGCAGTACTTC. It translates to CASSIDGSLSYEQYF. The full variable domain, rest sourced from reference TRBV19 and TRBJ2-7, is DGGITQSPKYLFRKEGQNVTLSCEQNLNHDAMYWYRQDPGQGLRLIYYSQIVNDFQKGDIAEGYSVSREKKESFPLTVTSAQKNPTAFYLCASSIDGSLSYEQYFGPGTRLTVT.

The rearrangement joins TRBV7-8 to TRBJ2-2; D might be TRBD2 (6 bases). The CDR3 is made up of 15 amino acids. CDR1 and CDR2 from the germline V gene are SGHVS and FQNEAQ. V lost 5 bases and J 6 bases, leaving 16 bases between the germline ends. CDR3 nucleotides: TGTGCCAGCAGCCGGACGGCCACGGGGGCCGGGGAGCTGTTTTTT. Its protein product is CASSRTATGAGELFF.

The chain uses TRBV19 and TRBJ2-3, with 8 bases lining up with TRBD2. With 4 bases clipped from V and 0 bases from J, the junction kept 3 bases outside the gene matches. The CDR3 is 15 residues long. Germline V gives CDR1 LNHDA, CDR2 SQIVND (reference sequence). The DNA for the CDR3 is TGTGCCAGTAGTACGTCTAGCGGGAGCACAGATACGCAGTATTTT. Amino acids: CASSTSSGSTDTQYF.

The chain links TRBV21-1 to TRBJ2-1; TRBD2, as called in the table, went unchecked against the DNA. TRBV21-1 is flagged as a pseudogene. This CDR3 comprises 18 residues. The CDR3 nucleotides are TGTGCCAGCAGCTCCGGACTAGCGGCGCCCTTATCCTACAATGAGCAGTTCTTC. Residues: CASSSGLAAPLSYNEQFF.

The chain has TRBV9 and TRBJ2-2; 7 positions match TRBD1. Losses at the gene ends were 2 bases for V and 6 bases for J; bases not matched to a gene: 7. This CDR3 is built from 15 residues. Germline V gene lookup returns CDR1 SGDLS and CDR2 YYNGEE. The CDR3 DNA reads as TGTGCCAGCAGCGTGGGACAGACCCTCGCCGGGGAGCTGTTTTTT. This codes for CASSVGQTLAGELFF.

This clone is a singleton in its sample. In DNA, the CDR3 is TGTGCCTGGAGGATGGGGACAGGGGCTGGCTACACCTTC. Protein product: CAWRMGTGAGYTF. V is TRBV30 and J is TRBJ1-2; 10 nucleotides match TRBD1. The CDR3 has 13 residues. Trimming took 3 bases from V and 7 from J; bases not matched to a gene: 5. The germline CDR1 and CDR2 sequences are GTSNPN and SVGIG (reference sequence). Using reference TRBV30 and TRBJ1-2 for the parts outside the CDR3, the full variable domain is SQTIHQWPATLVQPVGSPLSLECTVEGTSNPNLYWYRQAAGRGLQLLFYSVGIGQISSEVPQNLSASRPQDRQFILSSKKLLLSDSGFYLCAWRMGTGAGYTFGSGTRLTVV.

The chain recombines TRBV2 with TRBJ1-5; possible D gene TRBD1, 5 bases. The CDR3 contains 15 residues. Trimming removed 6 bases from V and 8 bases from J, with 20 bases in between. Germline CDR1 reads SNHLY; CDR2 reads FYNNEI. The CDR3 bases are TGTGCCAGCAGCGGCCTAACAGGTTCTATGGAGCCCCAGCATTTT. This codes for CASSGLTGSMEPQHF.